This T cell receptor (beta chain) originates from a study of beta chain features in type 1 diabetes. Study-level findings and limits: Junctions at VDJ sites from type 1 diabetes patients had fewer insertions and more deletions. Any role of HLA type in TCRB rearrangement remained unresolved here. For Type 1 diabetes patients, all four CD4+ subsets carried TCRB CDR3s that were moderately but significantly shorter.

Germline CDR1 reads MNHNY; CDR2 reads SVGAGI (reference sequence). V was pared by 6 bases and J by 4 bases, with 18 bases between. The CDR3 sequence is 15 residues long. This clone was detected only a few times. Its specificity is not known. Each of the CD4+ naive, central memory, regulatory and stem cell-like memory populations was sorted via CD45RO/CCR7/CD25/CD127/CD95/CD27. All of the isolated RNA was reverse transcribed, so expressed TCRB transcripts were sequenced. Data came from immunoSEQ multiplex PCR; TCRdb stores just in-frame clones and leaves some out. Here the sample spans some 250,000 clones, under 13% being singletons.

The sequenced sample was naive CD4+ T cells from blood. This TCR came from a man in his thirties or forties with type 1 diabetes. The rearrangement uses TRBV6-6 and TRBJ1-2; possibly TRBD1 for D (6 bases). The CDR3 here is CASSSTGGAGYGYTF. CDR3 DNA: TGTGCCAGCAGCTCCACTGGGGGGGCGGGCTATGGCTACACCTTC.